The 5 T cell receptor beta chains reported below all come from one sample, sequenced in a study of STAT3 mutations in large granular lymphocyte leukemia. The study's findings and limits: Every T-cell large granular lymphocyte leukemia patient had at least one immunodominant TCR beta clonotype.

The protocol was immunoSEQ multiplex PCR, while the TCRdb copy is restricted to in-frame clones and leaves out a portion. Here the sample spans 30,000 to 35,000 clones, 65% to 80% being singletons. Their antigens remain unidentified. Sequences were obtained from peripheral blood mononuclear cells. Receptors were obtained from a woman aged 50 to 60 with T-cell large granular lymphocyte leukemia. Some clones in this sample may be carry-over from other donors' samples.

This chain joins TRBV27 and TRBJ2-5, with D hard to call. This CDR3 has 10 amino acids. Trimming took 3 bases from V and 5 from J, leaving 1 base between them. Germline V gene data show CDR1 as MNHEY and CDR2 as SMNVEV (reference sequence). CDR3 sequence reads: CASSFETQYF. The CDR3 DNA reads as TGTGCCAGCAGTTTTGAGACCCAGTACTTC.

This clone counts as medium-sized. The CDR3 DNA reads TGTGCCAGCAGTGAGCAAGGGGTCGGCTATGGCTACACCTTC. Its protein is CASSEQGVGYGYTF. The gene calls are TRBV25-1 and TRBJ1-2; D is perhaps TRBD1 (5 bases). CDR3 length equals 14 residues. Trimming took off 3 bases at V and 4 bases at J, with 12 bases between the two ends. The germline V gene encodes CDR1 MGHDK and CDR2 SYGVNS.

The rearrangement links TRBV18 to TRBJ2-7; unclear D gene. Germline V gene sequence: CDR1 KGHSH, CDR2 LQKENI. The CDR3 consists of 12 residues. Trimming took 5 bases from V and 12 from J, leaving 17 bases between them. The CDR3 coding sequence is TGTGCCAGCTCAGTCTCGCGGAGCCTTGGGTACTTC. Translated: CASSVSRSLGYF.

The genes are TRBV7-9 and TRBJ2-1; TRBD2 agrees at 7 bases. The V gene's germline CDR1 is SEHNR and CDR2 FQNEAQ (reference sequence). The junction had 9 bases not matched to a gene; V was cut back by 5 bases and J by 5 bases. CDR3 size: 15 residues. CDR3 protein: CASSPPGLTNNEQFF. CDR3 DNA sequence: TGTGCCAGCAGCCCTCCGGGACTAACTAACAATGAGCAGTTCTTC.

This clone turned up a few times. This chain connects TRBV29-1 to TRBJ2-4; 8 bases line up with TRBD1. The V gene end was trimmed by 6 bases and the J gene end by 5 bases; junction bases not matched to a gene: 0. Germline CDR1 and CDR2: SQVTM and ANQGSEA. The CDR3 spans 11 residues. CDR3 nucleotide sequence: TGCAGCGTGGGACAGGAAAACATTCAGTACTTC. Amino acids: CSVGQENIQYF.